This record covers a single T cell receptor beta chain. PCR amplification relied on 60 Vbeta primers (plus 13 Jbeta primers). Assay used: immunoSEQ multiplex PCR; TCRdb lists only in-frame clones, some missing. The repertoire consists of 99,000 or so clones, with just under 80% occurring once and the leading ten covering about 5%. CDR3 length: 16 residues. Germline values: CDR1 SGDLS, CDR2 YYNGEE. V dropped 3 bases and J dropped 2; count of bases not matched to a gene: 9. The sample is drawn from a study of cytomegalovirus exposure and HLA in healthy donors. This chain connects TRBV9 to TRBJ2-5, with 8 nucleotides matching TRBD1. The receptor was isolated from a male donor in good health and CMV-seronegative. The sample consisted of PBMCs. The CDR3 sequence: CASSDSIGTGQETQYF. In nucleotides, the CDR3 is TGTGCCAGCAGCGATTCGATAGGGACAGGACAAGAGACCCAGTACTTC.